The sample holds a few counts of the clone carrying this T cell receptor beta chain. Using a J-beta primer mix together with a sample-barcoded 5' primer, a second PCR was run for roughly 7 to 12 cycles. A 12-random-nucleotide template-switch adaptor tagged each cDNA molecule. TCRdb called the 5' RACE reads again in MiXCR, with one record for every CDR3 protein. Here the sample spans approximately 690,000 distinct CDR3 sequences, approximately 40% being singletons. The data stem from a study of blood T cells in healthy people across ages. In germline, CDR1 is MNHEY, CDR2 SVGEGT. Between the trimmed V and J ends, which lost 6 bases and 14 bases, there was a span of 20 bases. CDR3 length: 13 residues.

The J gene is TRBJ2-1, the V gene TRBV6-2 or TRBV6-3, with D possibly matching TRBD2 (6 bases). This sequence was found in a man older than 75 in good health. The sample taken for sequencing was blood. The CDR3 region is CASSQLASGEEFF. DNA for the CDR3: TGTGCCAGCAGCCAACTAGCCTCGGGAGAGGAGTTCTTC.